This T cell receptor (beta chain) was sequenced during a study of OX40 agonist ivuxolimab in advanced cancers. Libraries were prepared by immunoSEQ multiplex PCR; TCRdb keeps only in-frame clonotypes and omits some of them. The sample lists around 66,000 clones, nearly 90% occurring once. The count of this clone is one. The J segment lost 1 base and the V segment lost 5 bases, leaving 3 bases of the junction unmatched. CDR3 length equals 14 residues. Germline V lookup: CDR1 SGHNT, CDR2 YYREEE (reference sequence). The source was CD4+ or CD8+ T cells sorted from blood, collected in a trial of the OX40 agonist ivuxolimab. The V call is TRBV5-4, the J call TRBJ2-3; 8 bases agree with TRBD2. This TCR was recovered from an adult with an advanced solid tumor such as melanoma, head and neck, liver or kidney cancer. CDR3 in amino acids: CASRAGVGTDTQYF. DNA of the CDR3: TGTGCCAGCAGAGCGGGGGTGGGCACAGATACGCAGTATTTT.